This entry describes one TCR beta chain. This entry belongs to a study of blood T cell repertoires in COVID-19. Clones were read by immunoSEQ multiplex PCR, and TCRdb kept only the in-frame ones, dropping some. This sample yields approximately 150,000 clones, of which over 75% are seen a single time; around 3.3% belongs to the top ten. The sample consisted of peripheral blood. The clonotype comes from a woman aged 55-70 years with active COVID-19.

Here the CDR3 reads CASSLRGLVDSTDTQYF. The CDR3 DNA reads TGTGCCAGCAGCCTTCGGGGACTAGTCGATAGTACAGATACGCAGTATTTT. The rearrangement links TRBV3-1 (or the pseudogene TRBV3-2) to TRBJ2-3; 8 bases fit TRBD2. J gave up 3 bases and V 4 bases, and 12 bases lay outside the gene matches. The CDR3 consists of 17 residues. Germline values: CDR1 LGHDT, CDR2 YNNKEL (reference sequence).